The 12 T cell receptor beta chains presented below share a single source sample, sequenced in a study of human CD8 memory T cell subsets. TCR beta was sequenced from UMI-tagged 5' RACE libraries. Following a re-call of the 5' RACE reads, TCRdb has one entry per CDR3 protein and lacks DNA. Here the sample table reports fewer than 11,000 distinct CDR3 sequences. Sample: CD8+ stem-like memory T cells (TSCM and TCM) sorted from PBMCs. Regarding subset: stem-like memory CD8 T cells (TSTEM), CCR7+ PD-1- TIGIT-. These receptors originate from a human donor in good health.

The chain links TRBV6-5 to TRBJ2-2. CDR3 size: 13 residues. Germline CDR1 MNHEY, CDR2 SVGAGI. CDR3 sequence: CASSYAKYGELFF.

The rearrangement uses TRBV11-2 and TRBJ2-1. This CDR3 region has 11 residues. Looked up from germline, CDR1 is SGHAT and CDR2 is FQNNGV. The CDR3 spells CASSDYNEQFF.

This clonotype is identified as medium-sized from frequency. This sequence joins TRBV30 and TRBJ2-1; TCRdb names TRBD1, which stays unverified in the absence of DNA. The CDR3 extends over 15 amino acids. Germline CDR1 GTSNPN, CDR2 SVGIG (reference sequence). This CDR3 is CAWSLTSGRYNEQFF.

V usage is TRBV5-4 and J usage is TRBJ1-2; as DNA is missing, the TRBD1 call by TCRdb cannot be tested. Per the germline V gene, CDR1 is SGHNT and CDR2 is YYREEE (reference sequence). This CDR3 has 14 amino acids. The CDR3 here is CASSLDQGVNGYTF.

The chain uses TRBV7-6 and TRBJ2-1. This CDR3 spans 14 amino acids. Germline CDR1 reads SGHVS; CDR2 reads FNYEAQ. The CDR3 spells CASSLSRIYNEQFF.

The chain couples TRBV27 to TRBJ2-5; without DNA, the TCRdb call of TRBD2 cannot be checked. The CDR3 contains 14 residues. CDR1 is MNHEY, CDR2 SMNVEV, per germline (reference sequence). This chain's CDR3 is CASSFRGGWETQYF.

CDR3 sequence: CASASAVNQPQHF. The V gene is TRBV27, the J gene TRBJ1-5. In germline, CDR1 is MNHEY, CDR2 SMNVEV (reference sequence). The CDR3 extends over 13 amino acids.

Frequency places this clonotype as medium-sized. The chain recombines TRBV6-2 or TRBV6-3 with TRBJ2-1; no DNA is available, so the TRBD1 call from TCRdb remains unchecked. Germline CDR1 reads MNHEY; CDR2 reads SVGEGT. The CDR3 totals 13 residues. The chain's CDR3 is CASSSPPGNEQFF.

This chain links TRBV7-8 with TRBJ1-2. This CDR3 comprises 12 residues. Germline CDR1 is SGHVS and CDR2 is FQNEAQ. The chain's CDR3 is CASRPGSGIYTF.

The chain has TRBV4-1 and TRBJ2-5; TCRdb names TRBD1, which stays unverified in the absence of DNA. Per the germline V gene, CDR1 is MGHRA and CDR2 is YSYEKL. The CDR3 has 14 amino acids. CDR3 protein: CASSQGDPKETQYF.

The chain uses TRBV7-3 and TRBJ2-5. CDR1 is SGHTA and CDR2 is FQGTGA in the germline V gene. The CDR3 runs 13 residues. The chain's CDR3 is CASSSSAGETQYF.

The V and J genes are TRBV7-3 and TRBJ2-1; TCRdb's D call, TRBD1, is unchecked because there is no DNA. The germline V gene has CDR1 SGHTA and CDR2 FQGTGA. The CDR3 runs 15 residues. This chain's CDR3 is CASSPGGAVRNEQFF.